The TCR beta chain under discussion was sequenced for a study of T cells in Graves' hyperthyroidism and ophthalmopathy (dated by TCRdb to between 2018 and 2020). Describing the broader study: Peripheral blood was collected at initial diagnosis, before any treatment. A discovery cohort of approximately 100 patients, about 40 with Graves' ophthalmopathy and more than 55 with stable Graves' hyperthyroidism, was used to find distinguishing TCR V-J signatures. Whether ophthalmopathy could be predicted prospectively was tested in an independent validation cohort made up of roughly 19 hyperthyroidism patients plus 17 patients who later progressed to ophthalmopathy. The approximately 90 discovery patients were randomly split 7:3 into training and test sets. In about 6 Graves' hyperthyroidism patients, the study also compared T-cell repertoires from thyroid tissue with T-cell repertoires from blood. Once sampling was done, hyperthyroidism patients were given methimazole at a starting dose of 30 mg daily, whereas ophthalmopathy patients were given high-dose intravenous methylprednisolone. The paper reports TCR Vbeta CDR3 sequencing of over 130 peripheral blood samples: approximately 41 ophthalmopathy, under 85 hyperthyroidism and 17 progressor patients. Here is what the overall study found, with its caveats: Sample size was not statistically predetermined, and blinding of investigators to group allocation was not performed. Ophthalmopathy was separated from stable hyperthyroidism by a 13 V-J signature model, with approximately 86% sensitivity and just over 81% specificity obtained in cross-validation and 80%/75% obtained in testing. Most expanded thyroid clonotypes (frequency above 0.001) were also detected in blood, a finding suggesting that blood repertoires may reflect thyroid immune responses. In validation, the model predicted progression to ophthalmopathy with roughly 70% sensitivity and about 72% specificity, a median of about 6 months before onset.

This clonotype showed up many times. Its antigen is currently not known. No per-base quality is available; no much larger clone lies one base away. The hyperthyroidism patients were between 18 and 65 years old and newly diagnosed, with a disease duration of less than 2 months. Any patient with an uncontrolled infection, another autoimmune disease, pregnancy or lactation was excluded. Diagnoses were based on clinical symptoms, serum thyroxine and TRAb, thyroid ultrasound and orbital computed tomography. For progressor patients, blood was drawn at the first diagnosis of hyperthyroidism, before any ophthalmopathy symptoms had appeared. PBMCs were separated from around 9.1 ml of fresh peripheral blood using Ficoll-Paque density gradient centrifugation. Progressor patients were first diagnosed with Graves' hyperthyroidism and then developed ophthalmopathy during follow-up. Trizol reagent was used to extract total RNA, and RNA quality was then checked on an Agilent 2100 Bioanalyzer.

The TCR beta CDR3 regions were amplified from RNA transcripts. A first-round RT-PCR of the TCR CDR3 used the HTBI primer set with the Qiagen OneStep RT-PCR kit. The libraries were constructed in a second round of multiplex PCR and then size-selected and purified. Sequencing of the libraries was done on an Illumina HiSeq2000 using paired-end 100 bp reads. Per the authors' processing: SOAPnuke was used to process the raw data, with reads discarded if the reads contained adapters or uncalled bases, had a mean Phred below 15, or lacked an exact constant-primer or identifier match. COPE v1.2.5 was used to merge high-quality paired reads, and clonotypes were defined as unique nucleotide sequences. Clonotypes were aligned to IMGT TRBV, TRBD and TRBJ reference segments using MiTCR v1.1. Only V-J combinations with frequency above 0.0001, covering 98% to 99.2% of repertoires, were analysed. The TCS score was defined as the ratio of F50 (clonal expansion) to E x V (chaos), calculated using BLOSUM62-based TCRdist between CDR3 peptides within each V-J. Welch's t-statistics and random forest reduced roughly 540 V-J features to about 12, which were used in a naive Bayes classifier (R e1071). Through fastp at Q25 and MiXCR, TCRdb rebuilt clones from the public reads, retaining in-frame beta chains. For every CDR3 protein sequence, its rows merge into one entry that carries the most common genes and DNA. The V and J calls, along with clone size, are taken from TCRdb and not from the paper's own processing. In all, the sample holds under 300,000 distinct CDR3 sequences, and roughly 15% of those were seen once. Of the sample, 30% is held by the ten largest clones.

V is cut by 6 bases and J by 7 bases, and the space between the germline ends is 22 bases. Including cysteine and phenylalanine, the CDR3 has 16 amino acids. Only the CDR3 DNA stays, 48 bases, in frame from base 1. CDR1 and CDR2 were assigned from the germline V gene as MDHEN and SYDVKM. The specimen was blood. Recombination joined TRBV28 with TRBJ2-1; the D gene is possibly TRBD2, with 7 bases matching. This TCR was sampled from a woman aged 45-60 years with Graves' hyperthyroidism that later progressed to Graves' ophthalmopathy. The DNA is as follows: TGTGCCAGCAGGAATGGAGGGGGAGGGCCCTGGAATGAGCAGTTCTTC. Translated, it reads CASRNGGGGPWNEQFF.